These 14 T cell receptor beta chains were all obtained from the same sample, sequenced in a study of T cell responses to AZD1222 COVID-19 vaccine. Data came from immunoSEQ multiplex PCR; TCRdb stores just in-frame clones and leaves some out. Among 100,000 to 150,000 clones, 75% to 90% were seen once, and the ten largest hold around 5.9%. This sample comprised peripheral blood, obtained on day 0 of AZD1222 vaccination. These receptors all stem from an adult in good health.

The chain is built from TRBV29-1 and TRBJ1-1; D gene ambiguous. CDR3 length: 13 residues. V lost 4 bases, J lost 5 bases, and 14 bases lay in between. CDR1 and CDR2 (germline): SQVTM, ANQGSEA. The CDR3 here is CSVGGMFLTEAFF. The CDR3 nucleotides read TGCAGCGTTGGTGGTATGTTTTTGACTGAAGCTTTCTTT.

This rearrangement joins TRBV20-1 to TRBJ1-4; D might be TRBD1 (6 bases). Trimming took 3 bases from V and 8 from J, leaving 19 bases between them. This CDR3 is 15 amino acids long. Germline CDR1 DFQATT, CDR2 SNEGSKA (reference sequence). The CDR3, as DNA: TGCAGTGCTAGTTCCGAAGGACAGCATAGGGAAAAACTGTTTTTT. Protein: CSASSEGQHREKLFF.

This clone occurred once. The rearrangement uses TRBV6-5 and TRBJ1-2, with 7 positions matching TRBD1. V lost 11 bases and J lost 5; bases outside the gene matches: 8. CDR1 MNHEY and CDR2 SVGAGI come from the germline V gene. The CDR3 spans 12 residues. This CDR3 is CALWEQGYGYTF. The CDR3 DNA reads TGTGCCCTCTGGGAACAGGGGTATGGCTACACCTTC.

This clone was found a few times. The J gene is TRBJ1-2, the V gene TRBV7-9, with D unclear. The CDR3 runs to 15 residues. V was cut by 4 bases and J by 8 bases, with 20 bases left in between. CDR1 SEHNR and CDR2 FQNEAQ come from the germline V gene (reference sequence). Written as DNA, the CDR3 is TGTGCCAGCAGCTCCTCTAACACGTGGGAGAGGGGCTACACCTTC. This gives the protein CASSSSNTWERGYTF. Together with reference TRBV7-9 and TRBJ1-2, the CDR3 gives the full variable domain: DTGVSQNPRHKITKRGQNVTFRCDPISEHNRLYWYRQTLGQGPEFLTYFQNEAQLEKSRLLSDRFSAERPKGSFSTLEIQRTEQGDSAMYLCASSSSNTWERGYTFGSGTRLTVV.

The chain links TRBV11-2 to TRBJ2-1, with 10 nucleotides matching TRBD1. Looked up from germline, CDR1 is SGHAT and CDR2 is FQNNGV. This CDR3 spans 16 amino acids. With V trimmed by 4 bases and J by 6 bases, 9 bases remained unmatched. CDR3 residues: CASSSDRDRGSNEQFF. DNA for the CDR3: TGTGCCAGCAGCTCTGACCGGGACAGGGGCAGCAATGAGCAGTTCTTC.

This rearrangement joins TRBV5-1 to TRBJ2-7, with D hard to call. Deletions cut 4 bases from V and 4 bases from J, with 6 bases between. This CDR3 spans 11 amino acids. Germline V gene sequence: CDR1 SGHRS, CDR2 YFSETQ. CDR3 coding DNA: TGCGCCAGCAGCGAAGAATACGAGCAGTACTTC. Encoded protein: CASSEEYEQYF.

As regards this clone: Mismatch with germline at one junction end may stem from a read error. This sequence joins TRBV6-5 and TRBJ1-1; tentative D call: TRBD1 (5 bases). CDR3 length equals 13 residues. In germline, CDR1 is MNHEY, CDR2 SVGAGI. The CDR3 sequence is CASSYSAGRYTHF. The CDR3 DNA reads TGTGCCAGCAGTTACTCAGCAGGGAGATATACCCATTTT.

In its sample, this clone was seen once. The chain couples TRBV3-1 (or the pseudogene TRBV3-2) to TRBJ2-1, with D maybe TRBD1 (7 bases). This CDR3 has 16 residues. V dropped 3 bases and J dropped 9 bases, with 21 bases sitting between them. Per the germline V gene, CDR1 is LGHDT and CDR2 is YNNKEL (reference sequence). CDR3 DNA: TGTGCCAGCAGCCATTGGGACAGTCTCAAGGGAGGTGAGCAGTTCTTC. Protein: CASSHWDSLKGGEQFF.

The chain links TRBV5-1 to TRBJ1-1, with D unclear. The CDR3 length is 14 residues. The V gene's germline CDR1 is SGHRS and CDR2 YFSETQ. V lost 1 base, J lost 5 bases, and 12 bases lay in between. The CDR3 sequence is CASSLFGERTEAFF. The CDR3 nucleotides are TGCGCCAGCAGCTTGTTCGGGGAGCGTACTGAAGCTTTCTTT.

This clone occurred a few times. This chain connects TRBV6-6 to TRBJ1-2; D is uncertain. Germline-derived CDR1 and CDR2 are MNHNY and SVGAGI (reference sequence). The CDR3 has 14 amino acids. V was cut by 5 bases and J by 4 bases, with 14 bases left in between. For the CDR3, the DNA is TGTGCCAGCAGTACCCGGACGGGTATCTATGGCTACACCTTC. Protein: CASSTRTGIYGYTF.

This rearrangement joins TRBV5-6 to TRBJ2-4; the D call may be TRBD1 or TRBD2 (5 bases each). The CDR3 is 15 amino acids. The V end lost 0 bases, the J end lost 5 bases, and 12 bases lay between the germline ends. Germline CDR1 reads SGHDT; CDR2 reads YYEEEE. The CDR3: CASSLVRGEENIQYF. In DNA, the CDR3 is TGTGCCAGCAGCTTGGTTCGGGGCGAAGAAAACATTCAGTACTTC.

For the CDR3, the DNA is TGTGCCAGCAGCTTGAGGACAGGGGTAGCCAGGGAGCAGTTCTTC. Translating it yields CASSLRTGVAREQFF. The chain carries TRBV5-8 and TRBJ2-1; 9 bases are a match to TRBD1. Germline CDR1 and CDR2: SGHTS and YDEGEE. Trimming removed 1 base from V and 10 bases from J; junction bases left unmatched: 9. This CDR3 is 15 amino acids long.

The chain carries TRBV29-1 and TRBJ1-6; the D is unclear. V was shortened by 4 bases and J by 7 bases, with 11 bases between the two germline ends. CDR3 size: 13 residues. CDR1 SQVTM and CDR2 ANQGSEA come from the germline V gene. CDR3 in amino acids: CSVVQDQNSPLHF. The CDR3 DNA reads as TGCAGCGTTGTTCAGGACCAAAATTCACCCCTCCACTTT.

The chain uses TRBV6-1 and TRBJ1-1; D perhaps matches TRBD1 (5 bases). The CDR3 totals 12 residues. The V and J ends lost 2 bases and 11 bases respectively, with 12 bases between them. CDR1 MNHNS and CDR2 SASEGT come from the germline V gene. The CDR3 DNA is TGTGCCAGCAGTGAATGGGACGTGGAGGCTTTCTTT. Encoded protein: CASSEWDVEAFF.